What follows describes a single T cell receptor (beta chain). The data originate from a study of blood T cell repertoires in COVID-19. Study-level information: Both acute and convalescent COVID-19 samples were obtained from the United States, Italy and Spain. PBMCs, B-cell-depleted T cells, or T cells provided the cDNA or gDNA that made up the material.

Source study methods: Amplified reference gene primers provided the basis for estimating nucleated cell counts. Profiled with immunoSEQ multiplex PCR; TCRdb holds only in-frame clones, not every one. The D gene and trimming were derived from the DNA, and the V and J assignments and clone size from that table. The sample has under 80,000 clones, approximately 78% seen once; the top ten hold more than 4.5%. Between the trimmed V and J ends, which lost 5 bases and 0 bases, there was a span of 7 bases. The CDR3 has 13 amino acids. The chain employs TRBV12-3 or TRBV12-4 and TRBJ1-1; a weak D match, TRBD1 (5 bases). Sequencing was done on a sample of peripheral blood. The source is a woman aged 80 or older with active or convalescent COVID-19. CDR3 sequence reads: CASSGDLNTEAFF. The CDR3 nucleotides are TGTGCCAGCAGTGGGGACTTGAACACTGAAGCTTTCTTT.